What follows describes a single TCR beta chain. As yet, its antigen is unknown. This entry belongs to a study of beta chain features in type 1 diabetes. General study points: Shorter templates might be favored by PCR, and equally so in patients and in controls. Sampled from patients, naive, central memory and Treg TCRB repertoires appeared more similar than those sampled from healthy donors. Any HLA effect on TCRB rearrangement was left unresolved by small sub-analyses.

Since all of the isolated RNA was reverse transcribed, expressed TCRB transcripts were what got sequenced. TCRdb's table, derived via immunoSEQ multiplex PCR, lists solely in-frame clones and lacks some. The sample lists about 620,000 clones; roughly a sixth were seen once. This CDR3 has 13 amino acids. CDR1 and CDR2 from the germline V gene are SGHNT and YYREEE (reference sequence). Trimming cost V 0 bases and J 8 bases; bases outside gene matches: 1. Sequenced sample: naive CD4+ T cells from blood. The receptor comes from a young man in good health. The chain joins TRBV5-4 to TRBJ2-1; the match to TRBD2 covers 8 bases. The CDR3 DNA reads TGTGCCAGCAGCTTGGTGACTAGCGATGAGCAGTTCTTC. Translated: CASSLVTSDEQFF.